The text below deals with one T cell receptor (beta chain). As yet, its antigen is unknown. The same CDR3 is also encoded by other DNA sequences in this sample. This sample was taken from a study of T cell responses to AZD1222 COVID-19 vaccine. Whole-study results and caveats: Donors were mostly white British, more females; clonal diversity possibly underestimated.

Germline CDR1 reads SEHNR; CDR2 reads FQNEAQ (reference sequence). Trimming shortened V by 5 bases and J by 0 bases, and 12 bases separated the two germline ends. The CDR3 contains 15 residues. Produced via immunoSEQ multiplex PCR; TCRdb's table is partial and in-frame only. The sample records fewer than 150,000 clones, roughly 82% being singletons. The clonotype comes from an adult in good health. The J gene is TRBJ2-3, the V gene TRBV7-9; the D gene is possibly TRBD2 (5 bases). The source was peripheral blood, collected on day 0 of AZD1222 vaccination. The CDR3 reads CASSPPGVSTDTQYF. The CDR3 DNA reads TGTGCCAGCAGCCCCCCCGGGGTCAGCACAGATACGCAGTATTTT.